This TCR beta chain was profiled in a study of blood T cell repertoires in COVID-19. Across the whole study: Sites across the United States, Italy and Spain contributed samples from acute and convalescent COVID-19.

Study processing details: Reference gene primer amplification gave nucleated cell count estimates. Data came from immunoSEQ multiplex PCR; TCRdb stores just in-frame clones and leaves some out. V and J calls plus clone size are reproduced from that table; the DNA served to infer D and trimming. The sample holds 100,000 to 150,000 clones, about 85% seen once. CDR1 is SQVTM, CDR2 ANQGSEA, per germline. The CDR3 is made up of 13 amino acids. Losses at the gene ends were 4 bases for V and 2 bases for J; bases not matched to a gene: 4. The sequenced material came from peripheral blood. This TCR was sampled from a man between 60 and 75 years old with acute or convalescent COVID-19. The chain joins TRBV29-1 to TRBJ2-7; 8 nucleotides line up with TRBD1. In DNA form, the CDR3 reads TGCAGCGTTGGGAGGACAGGGACCTACGAGCAGTACTTC. This codes for CSVGRTGTYEQYF.